The TCR beta chain described here comes from a study of blood T cell repertoires in COVID-19. CDR3 length equals 12 residues. CDR1 SGHVS and CDR2 FQNEAQ come from the germline V gene. Between the trimmed V and J ends, which lost 5 bases and 4 bases, there was a span of 8 bases. In the original analysis: Amplification of reference gene primers was used by the study to estimate nucleated cell counts. Some clones are missing from TCRdb's copy, which holds only in-frame ones; the method was immunoSEQ multiplex PCR. V and J calls plus clone size are reproduced from that table; the DNA served to infer D and trimming. In the table there are 200,000 to 250,000 clones, roughly 86% of which are singletons.

Sequencing input: peripheral blood. The sequence came from a woman in her 30s who had recovered from COVID-19. This chain uses TRBV7-8 with TRBJ1-2; D is perhaps TRBD1 (6 bases). CDR3 in amino acids: CASSPRGYGYTF. CDR3 nucleotide sequence: TGTGCCAGCAGCCCCAGGGGCTATGGCTACACCTTC.